These T cell receptor beta chains were read from a single sample in a study of cytomegalovirus exposure and HLA in healthy donors. The repertoire was sequenced with immunoSEQ multiplex PCR; TCRdb's copy has only in-frame clones and lacks some. The table has roughly 160,000 clones, approximately 82% seen once. Sequencing input: PBMCs. These receptors came from a male donor in good health and CMV-seropositive. Both conserved end residues are part of each CDR3. Fields, in order: J gene, V gene, clone size, D gene, CDR3 protein, CDR3 DNA. D genes are given only for firm matches. Not every row has a clone size; where given, it reads once, few, many or a size class.

j_gene: TRBJ2-3; v_gene: TRBV5-1; abundance: .; d_gene: .; CDR3aa: CASSFTGYYTDTQYF; CDR3nt: TGCGCCAGCAGCTTCACAGGGTACTACACAGATACGCAGTATTTT
j_gene: TRBJ1-4; v_gene: TRBV28; abundance: .; d_gene: TRBD1; CDR3aa: CASSLGGSGGREKLFF; CDR3nt: TGTGCCAGCAGTTTAGGTGGGTCAGGGGGCCGTGAAAAACTGTTTTTT
j_gene: TRBJ2-1; v_gene: TRBV2; abundance: .; d_gene: .; CDR3aa: CASSAGSSYNEQFF; CDR3nt: TGTGCCAGCAGTGCGGGGTCCTCCTACAATGAGCAGTTCTTC
j_gene: TRBJ2-7; v_gene: TRBV29-1; abundance: few; d_gene: TRBD1; CDR3aa: CSVVQGAYEQYF; CDR3nt: TGCAGCGTTGTACAGGGGGCGTACGAGCAGTACTTC
j_gene: TRBJ1-6; v_gene: TRBV7-9; abundance: .; d_gene: TRBD1; CDR3aa: CASSFISRTGGNSPLHF; CDR3nt: TGTGCCAGCAGCTTCATTAGCCGTACAGGGGGCAATTCACCCCTCCACTTT
j_gene: TRBJ2-7; v_gene: TRBV7-2; abundance: .; d_gene: .; CDR3aa: CASSLIADRSPYEQYF; CDR3nt: TGTGCCAGCAGCTTAATAGCCGACAGGTCACCCTACGAGCAGTACTTC
j_gene: TRBJ1-5; v_gene: TRBV28; abundance: .; d_gene: TRBD1; CDR3aa: CASSYDRDGNQPQHF; CDR3nt: TGTGCCAGCAGTTACGACAGGGACGGAAATCAGCCCCAGCATTTT
j_gene: TRBJ1-1; v_gene: TRBV7-8; abundance: .; d_gene: .; CDR3aa: CASTGGGLNTEAFF; CDR3nt: TGTGCCAGCACCGGGGGGGGGCTGAACACTGAAGCTTTCTTT
j_gene: TRBJ2-7; v_gene: TRBV30; abundance: .; d_gene: .; CDR3aa: CAWVVAGGHEQYF; CDR3nt: TGTGCCTGGGTCGTCGCAGGGGGGCACGAGCAGTACTTC
j_gene: TRBJ2-3; v_gene: TRBV10-3; abundance: .; d_gene: TRBD1; CDR3aa: CAISRDRADTQYF; CDR3nt: TGTGCCATCAGTAGGGACAGGGCAGATACGCAGTATTTT
j_gene: TRBJ1-1; v_gene: TRBV4-1; abundance: few; d_gene: .; CDR3aa: CASSQTGNTEAFF; CDR3nt: TGCGCCAGCAGCCAGACAGGGAACACTGAAGCTTTCTTT
j_gene: TRBJ2-3; v_gene: TRBV2; abundance: .; d_gene: .; CDR3aa: CAKQGQSDTQYF; CDR3nt: TGTGCCAAACAGGGTCAGTCAGATACGCAGTATTTT
j_gene: TRBJ2-7; v_gene: TRBV7-2; abundance: .; d_gene: TRBD2; CDR3aa: CASSWLAGPGYEQYF; CDR3nt: TGTGCCAGCAGCTGGCTAGCGGGCCCGGGCTACGAGCAGTACTTC
j_gene: TRBJ2-7; v_gene: TRBV10-2; abundance: once; d_gene: .; CDR3aa: CASYGGTGSKGRALTYEQYF; CDR3nt: TGCGCCAGCTATGGGGGCACCGGGTCAAAAGGCAGGGCCCTAACCTACGAGCAGTACTTC
j_gene: TRBJ2-3; v_gene: TRBV4-1; abundance: .; d_gene: TRBD2; CDR3aa: CASSQGLAVDTQYF; CDR3nt: TGCGCCAGCAGCCAGGGACTAGCGGTAGATACGCAGTATTTT
j_gene: TRBJ2-7; v_gene: TRBV10-3; abundance: .; d_gene: TRBD1; CDR3aa: CATRDRDTSSYEQYF; CDR3nt: TGTGCCACCCGGGACAGGGATACATCATCCTACGAGCAGTACTTC
j_gene: TRBJ1-2; v_gene: TRBV13; abundance: .; d_gene: TRBD1; CDR3aa: CASSPRGQAASGYTF; CDR3nt: TGTGCCAGCAGCCCTAGGGGACAGGCTGCGAGTGGCTACACCTTC